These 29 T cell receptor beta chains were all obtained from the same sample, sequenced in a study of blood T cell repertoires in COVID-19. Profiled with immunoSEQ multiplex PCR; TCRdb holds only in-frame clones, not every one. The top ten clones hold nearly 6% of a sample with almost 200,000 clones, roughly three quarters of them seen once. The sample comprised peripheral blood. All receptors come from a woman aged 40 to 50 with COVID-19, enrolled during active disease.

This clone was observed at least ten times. The CDR3 protein is CASSAGDGTRAFF. CDR3 nucleotides: TGTGCCAGCAGCGCAGGGGACGGAACCCGGGCTTTCTTT. The chain has TRBV9 and TRBJ1-1; possibly TRBD1 for D (6 bases). The length of the CDR3 is 13 residues. The germline V gene has CDR1 SGDLS and CDR2 YYNGEE. V shed 3 bases and J shed 11 bases, with 17 bases lying between them.

CDR3: CASSSFRSPTEAFF. In DNA, the CDR3 is TGTGCCAGTAGTAGTTTTCGGAGTCCCACTGAAGCTTTCTTT. The J gene is TRBJ1-1, the V gene TRBV19; no firm D call. The CDR3 is made up of 14 amino acids. Between the trimmed V and J ends, which lost 4 bases and 4 bases, there was a span of 13 bases. The germline V gene has CDR1 LNHDA and CDR2 SQIVND (reference sequence). Full variable domain (rest looked up from reference TRBV19 and TRBJ1-1): DGGITQSPKYLFRKEGQNVTLSCEQNLNHDAMYWYRQDPGQGLRLIYYSQIVNDFQKGDIAEGYSVSREKKESFPLTVTSAQKNPTAFYLCASSSFRSPTEAFFGQGTRLTVV.

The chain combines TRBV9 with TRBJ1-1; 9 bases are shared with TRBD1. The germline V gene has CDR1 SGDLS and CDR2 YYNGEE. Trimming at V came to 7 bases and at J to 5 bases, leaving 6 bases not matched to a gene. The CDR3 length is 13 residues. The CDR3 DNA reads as TGTGCCAGCGGGGGGACAGGGAGGACTGAAGCTTTCTTT. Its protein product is CASGGTGRTEAFF. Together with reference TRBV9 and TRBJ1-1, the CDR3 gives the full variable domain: DSGVTQTPKHLITATGQRVTLRCSPRSGDLSVYWYQQSLDQGLQFLIQYYNGEERAKGNILERFSAQQFPDLHSELNLSSLELGDSALYFCASGGTGRTEAFFGQGTRLTVV.

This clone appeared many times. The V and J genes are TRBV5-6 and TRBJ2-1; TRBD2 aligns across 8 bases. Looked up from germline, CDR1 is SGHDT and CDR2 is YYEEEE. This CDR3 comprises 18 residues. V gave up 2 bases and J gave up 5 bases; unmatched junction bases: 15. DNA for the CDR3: TGTGCCAGCAGCTTTCCGGGAGGGCCTGTGGATCTAGACAATGAGCAGTTCTTC. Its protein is CASSFPGGPVDLDNEQFF.

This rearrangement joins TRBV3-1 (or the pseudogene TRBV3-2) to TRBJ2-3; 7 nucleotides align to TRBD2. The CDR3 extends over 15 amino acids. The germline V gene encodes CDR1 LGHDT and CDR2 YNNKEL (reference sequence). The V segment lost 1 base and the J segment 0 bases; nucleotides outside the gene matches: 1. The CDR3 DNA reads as TGTGCCAGCAGCCAAGTTAGCGGGAGCACAGATACGCAGTATTTT. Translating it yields CASSQVSGSTDTQYF.

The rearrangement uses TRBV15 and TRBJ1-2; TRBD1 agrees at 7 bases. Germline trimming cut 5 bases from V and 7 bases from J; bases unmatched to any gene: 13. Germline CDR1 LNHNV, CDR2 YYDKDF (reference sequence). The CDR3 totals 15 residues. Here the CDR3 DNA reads TGTGCCACCAGCGGAAGACAGGGCTGGTACGCTGGCTACACCTTC. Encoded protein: CATSGRQGWYAGYTF.

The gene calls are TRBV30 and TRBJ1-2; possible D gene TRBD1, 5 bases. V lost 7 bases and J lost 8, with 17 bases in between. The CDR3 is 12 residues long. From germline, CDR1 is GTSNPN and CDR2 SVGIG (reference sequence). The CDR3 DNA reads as TGTGCCTACCACCAGGGTTTTGCAGGCTACACCTTC. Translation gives CAYHQGFAGYTF.

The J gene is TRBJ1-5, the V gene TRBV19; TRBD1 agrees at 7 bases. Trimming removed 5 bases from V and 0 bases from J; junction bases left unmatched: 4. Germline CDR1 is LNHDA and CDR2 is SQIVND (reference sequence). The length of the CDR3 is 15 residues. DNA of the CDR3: TGTGCCAGTAGTCTGGCAGGGGGTAGCAATCAGCCCCAGCATTTT. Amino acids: CASSLAGGSNQPQHF.

CDR3 DNA sequence: TGCGCCAGCAGCTTTAACGCGGGAGTTTTCTACGAGCAGTACTTC. Its translation: CASSFNAGVFYEQYF. This chain links TRBV5-1 with TRBJ2-7; 7 bases map to TRBD2. The CDR3 length is 15 residues. V was clipped by 2 bases and J by 3 bases; unmatched bases: 8. Germline V CDR1 and CDR2: SGHRS, YFSETQ.

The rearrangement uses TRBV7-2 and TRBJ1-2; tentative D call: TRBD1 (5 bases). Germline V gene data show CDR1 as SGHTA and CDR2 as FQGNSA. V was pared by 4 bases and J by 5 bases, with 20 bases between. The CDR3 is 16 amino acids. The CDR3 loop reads CASSSRESGDLYGYTF. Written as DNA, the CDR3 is TGTGCCAGCAGCTCCCGGGAGTCGGGGGACCTTTATGGCTACACCTTC. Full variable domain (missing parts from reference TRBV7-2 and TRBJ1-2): GAGVSQSPSNKVTEKGKDVELRCDPISGHTALYWYRQSLGQGLEFLIYFQGNSAPDKSGLPSDRFSAERTGGSVSTLTIQRTQQEDSAVYLCASSSRESGDLYGYTFGSGTRLTVV.

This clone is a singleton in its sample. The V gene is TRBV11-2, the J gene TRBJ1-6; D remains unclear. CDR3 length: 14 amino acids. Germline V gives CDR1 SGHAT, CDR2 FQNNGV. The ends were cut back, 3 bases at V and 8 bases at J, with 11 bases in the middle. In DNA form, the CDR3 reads TGTGCCAGCAGCTTCGAAGTCAACTATTCACCCCTCCACTTT. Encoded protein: CASSFEVNYSPLHF.

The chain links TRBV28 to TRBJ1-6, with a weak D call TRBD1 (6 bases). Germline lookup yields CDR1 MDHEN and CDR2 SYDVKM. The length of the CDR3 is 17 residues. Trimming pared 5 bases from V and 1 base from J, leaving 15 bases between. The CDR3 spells CASSPLGRGSYNSPLHF. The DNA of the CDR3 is TGTGCCAGCAGTCCCCTTGGCAGGGGATCCTATAATTCACCCCTCCACTTT.

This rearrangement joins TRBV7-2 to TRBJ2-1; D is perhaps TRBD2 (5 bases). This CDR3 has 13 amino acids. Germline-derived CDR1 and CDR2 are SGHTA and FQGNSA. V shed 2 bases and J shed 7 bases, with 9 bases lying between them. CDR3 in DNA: TGTGCCAGCAGCTTAAGGTGGAGGAATGAGCAGTTCTTC. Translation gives CASSLRWRNEQFF. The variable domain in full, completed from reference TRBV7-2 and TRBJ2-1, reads GAGVSQSPSNKVTEKGKDVELRCDPISGHTALYWYRQSLGQGLEFLIYFQGNSAPDKSGLPSDRFSAERTGGSVSTLTIQRTQQEDSAVYLCASSLRWRNEQFFGPGTRLTVL.

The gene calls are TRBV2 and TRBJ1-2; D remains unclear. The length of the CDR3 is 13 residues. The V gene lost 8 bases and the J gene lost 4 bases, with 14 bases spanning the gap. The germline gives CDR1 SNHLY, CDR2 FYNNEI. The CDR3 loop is CASAPPLFYGYTF. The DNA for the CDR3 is TGTGCCAGCGCGCCTCCCTTGTTCTATGGCTACACCTTC.

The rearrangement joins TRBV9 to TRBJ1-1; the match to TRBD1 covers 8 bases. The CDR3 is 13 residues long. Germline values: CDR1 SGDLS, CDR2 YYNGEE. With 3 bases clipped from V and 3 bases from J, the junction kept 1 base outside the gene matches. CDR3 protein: CASSADRDTEAFF. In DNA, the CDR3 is TGTGCCAGCAGCGCGGACAGGGACACTGAAGCTTTCTTT.

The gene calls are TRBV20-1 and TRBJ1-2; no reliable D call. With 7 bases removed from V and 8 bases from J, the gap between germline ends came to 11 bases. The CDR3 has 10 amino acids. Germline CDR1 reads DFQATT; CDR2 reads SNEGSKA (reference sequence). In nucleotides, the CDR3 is TGCAGTGGAGGCTCCCGGGGCTACACCTTC. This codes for CSGGSRGYTF.

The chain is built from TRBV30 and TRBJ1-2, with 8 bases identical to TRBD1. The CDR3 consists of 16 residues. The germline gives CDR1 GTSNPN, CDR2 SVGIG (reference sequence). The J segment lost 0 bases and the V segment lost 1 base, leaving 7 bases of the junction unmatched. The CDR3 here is CAWSGGDRLANYGYTF. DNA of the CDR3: TGTGCCTGGAGTGGGGGGGACAGGCTAGCTAACTATGGCTACACCTTC.

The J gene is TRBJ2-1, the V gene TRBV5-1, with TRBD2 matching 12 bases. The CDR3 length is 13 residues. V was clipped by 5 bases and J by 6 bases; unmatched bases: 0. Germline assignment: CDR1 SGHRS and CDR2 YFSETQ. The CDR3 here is CASRTSGGNEQFF. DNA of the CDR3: TGCGCCAGCAGGACTAGCGGGGGCAATGAGCAGTTCTTC.

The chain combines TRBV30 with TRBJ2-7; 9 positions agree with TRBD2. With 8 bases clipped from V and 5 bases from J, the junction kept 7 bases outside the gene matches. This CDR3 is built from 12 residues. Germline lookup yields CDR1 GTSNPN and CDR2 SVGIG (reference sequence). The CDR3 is CAGTSLGNEQYF. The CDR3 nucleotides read TGTGCCGGGACTAGCTTAGGGAACGAGCAGTACTTC.

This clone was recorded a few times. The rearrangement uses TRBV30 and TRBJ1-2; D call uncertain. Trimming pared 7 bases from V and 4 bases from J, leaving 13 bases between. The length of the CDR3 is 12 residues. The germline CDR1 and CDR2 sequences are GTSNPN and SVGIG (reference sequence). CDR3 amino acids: CASPLRSYGYTF. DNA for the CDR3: TGTGCCTCCCCCCTTAGGAGCTATGGCTACACCTTC.

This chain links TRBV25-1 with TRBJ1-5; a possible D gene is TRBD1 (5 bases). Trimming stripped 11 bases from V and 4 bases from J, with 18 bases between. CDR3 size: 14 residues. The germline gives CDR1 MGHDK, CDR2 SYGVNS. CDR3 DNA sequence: TGTGCCCCACCGGGGGGGGGTGGGAATCAGCCCCAGCATTTT. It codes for CAPPGGGGNQPQHF.

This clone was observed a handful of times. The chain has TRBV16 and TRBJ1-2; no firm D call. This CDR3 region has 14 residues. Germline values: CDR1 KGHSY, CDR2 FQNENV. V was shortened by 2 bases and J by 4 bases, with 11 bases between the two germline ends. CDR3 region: CASSQHEPFYGYTF. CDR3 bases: TGTGCCAGCAGCCAACATGAGCCCTTCTATGGCTACACCTTC. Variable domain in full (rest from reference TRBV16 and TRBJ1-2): GEEVAQTPKHLVRGEGQKAKLYCAPIKGHSYVFWYQQVLKNEFKFLISFQNENVFDETGMPKERFSAKCLPNSPCSLEIQATKLEDSAVYFCASSQHEPFYGYTFGSGTRLTVV.

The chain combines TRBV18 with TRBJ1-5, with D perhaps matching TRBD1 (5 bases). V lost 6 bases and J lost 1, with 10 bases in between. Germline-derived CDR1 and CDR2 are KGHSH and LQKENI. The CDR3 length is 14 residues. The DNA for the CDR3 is TGTGCCAGCTCTCTGAAGGGGAGCAATCAGCCCCAGCATTTT. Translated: CASSLKGSNQPQHF.

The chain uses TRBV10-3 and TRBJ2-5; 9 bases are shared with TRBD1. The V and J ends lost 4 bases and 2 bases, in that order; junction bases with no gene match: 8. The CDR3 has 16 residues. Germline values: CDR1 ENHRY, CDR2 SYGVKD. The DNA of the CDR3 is TGTGCCATCAGTGCAATTGGGACAGGGAGGCAAGAGACCCAGTACTTC. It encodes CAISAIGTGRQETQYF.

The CDR3 DNA reads TGTGCCAGCAGCTTCGGAGCGGGGGGGAGGAACATTCAGTACTTC. Translating gives CASSFGAGGRNIQYF. The chain uses TRBV7-2 and TRBJ2-4, with 10 bases that match TRBD2. Germline values: CDR1 SGHTA, CDR2 FQGNSA. V was clipped by 3 bases and J by 7 bases; unmatched bases: 6. This CDR3 comprises 15 residues.

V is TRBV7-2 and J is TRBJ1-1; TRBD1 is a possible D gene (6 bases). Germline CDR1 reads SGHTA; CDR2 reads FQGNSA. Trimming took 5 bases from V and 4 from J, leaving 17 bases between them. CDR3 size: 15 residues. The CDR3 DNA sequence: TGTGCCAGCAGCCCCTCAGGACAGTTACTCACTGAAGCTTTCTTT. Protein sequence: CASSPSGQLLTEAFF.

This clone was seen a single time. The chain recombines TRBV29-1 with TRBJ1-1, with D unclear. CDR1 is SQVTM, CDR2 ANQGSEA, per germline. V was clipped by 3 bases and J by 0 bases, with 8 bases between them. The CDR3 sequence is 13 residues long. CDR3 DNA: TGCAGCGTTGAGGAGGTCATGAACACTGAAGCTTTCTTT. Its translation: CSVEEVMNTEAFF. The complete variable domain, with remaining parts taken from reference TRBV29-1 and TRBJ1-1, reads SAVISQKPSRDICQRGTSLTIQCQVDSQVTMMFWYRQQPGQSLTLIATANQGSEATYESGFVIDKFPISRPNLTFSTLTVSNMSPEDSSIYLCSVEEVMNTEAFFGQGTRLTVV.

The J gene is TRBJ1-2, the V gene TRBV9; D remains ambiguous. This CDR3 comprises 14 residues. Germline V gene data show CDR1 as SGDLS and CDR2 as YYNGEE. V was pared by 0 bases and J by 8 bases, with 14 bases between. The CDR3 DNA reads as TGTGCCAGCAGCGTAGGAGAGGGAGCACTCGGCTACACCTTC. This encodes CASSVGEGALGYTF.

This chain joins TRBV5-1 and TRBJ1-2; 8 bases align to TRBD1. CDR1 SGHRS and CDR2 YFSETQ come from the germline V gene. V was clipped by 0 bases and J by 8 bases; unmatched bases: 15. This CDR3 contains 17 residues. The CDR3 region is CASSLGSGGLSPGGYTF. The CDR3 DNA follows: TGCGCCAGCAGCTTGGGGTCAGGGGGCCTCTCTCCGGGAGGCTACACCTTC. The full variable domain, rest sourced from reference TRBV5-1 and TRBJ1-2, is KAGVTQTPRYLIKTRGQQVTLSCSPISGHRSVSWYQQTPGQGLQFLFEYFSETQRNKGNFPGRFSGRQFSNSRSEMNVSTLELGDSALYLCASSLGSGGLSPGGYTFGSGTRLTVV.